This is a list of T cell receptor beta chains from one sample in a study of radiotherapy plus CTLA-4 blockade in lung cancer. Method: immunoSEQ multiplex PCR; TCRdb's copy keeps in-frame clones and lacks some. The sample includes some 73,000 clones, around 80% of them seen just once. The input for sequencing was peripheral blood, taken from a patient treated with radiotherapy plus ipilimumab. These receptors were obtained from a human donor with non-small cell lung cancer who had stable disease on radiotherapy plus ipilimumab. CDR3s include the opening cysteine and the closing phenylalanine or tryptophan. D genes are given only for firm matches. Some rows have no size entry. The others give once, few or many, or a class for an expanded clone.

J gene: TRBJ2-3; D gene: .; V gene: TRBV7-3; clone size: once; CDR3 DNA: TGTGCCAGCAGCCCTAGGCGGGGAACCACAGATACGCAGTATTTT; CDR3 protein: CASSPRRGTTDTQYF
J gene: TRBJ2-7; D gene: TRBD2; V gene: TRBV5-1; clone size: .; CDR3 DNA: TGCGCCAGCAGCTCCGGACTAGCGGGGCTCAACGAGCAGTACTTC; CDR3 protein: CASSSGLAGLNEQYF
J gene: TRBJ2-1; D gene: TRBD1; V gene: TRBV11-2; clone size: .; CDR3 DNA: TGTGCCAGCAGCTTAGTTGGACAGGGAATGAGTGAGCAGTTCTTC; CDR3 protein: CASSLVGQGMSEQFF
J gene: TRBJ2-1; D gene: .; V gene: TRBV6-6; clone size: once; CDR3 DNA: TGTGCCAGCAGTAGTCGCAATGAGCAGTTCTTC; CDR3 protein: CASSSRNEQFF
J gene: TRBJ1-5; D gene: .; V gene: TRBV6-1; clone size: .; CDR3 DNA: TGTGCCAGCACCCCGGCCTTACTGGGGGGTCAGCCCCAGCATTTT; CDR3 protein: CASTPALLGGQPQHF
J gene: TRBJ1-3; D gene: TRBD1; V gene: TRBV19; clone size: .; CDR3 DNA: TGTGCCAGTAGGCATACAGGGGAGGAAAACACCATATATTTT; CDR3 protein: CASRHTGEENTIYF
J gene: TRBJ1-2; D gene: TRBD1; V gene: TRBV18; clone size: .; CDR3 DNA: TGTGCCAGCTCACCGGACAGGGCCACGAGCTACACCTTC; CDR3 protein: CASSPDRATSYTF
J gene: TRBJ2-2; D gene: TRBD1; V gene: TRBV5-1; clone size: .; CDR3 DNA: TGCGCCAGCAGCAAGGGACAGTTACCCACCGGGGAGCTGTTTTTT; CDR3 protein: CASSKGQLPTGELFF
J gene: TRBJ1-2; D gene: .; V gene: TRBV30; clone size: .; CDR3 DNA: TGTGCCTGGACACTTTCAGGGTTACTTCCCTATGGCTACACCTTC; CDR3 protein: CAWTLSGLLPYGYTF
J gene: TRBJ2-7; D gene: .; V gene: TRBV5-4; clone size: .; CDR3 DNA: TGTGCCAGCAGCTCGGGCGGACCACGGCGCGAGCAGTACTTC; CDR3 protein: CASSSGGPRREQYF
J gene: TRBJ2-1; D gene: TRBD2; V gene: TRBV11-1; clone size: once; CDR3 DNA: TGTGCCAGCACTACTAGCGGGAGTAAGAATGAGCAGTTCTTC; CDR3 protein: CASTTSGSKNEQFF
J gene: TRBJ1-5; D gene: .; V gene: TRBV7-2; clone size: .; CDR3 DNA: TGTGCCAGCAGCTTAGATTTTGGGGGGCGAGGCAATCAGCCCCAGCATTTT; CDR3 protein: CASSLDFGGRGNQPQHF
J gene: TRBJ1-6; D gene: TRBD1; V gene: TRBV30; clone size: .; CDR3 DNA: TGTGCCTGGAGAAGGACAGGACTTAATTCACCCCTCCACTTT; CDR3 protein: CAWRRTGLNSPLHF
J gene: TRBJ2-7; D gene: TRBD1; V gene: TRBV11-2; clone size: .; CDR3 DNA: TGTGCCAGCAGCCCAGGGGGCGAGCAGTACTTC; CDR3 protein: CASSPGGEQYF
J gene: TRBJ1-5; D gene: .; V gene: TRBV7-2; clone size: .; CDR3 DNA: TGTGCCAGCAGCTTATACAGGGTAAATCAGCCCCAGCATTTT; CDR3 protein: CASSLYRVNQPQHF
J gene: TRBJ2-5; D gene: TRBD2; V gene: TRBV5-1; clone size: .; CDR3 DNA: TGCGCCAGCCGGAAGCGGGGGACAAACCAAGAGACCCAGTACTTC; CDR3 protein: CASRKRGTNQETQYF
J gene: TRBJ2-1; D gene: .; V gene: TRBV11-2; clone size: .; CDR3 DNA: TGTGCCAGCAGTTCGTTCCGCGGGGCCAATGAGCAGTTCTTC; CDR3 protein: CASSSFRGANEQFF
J gene: TRBJ1-1; D gene: .; V gene: TRBV6-5; clone size: .; CDR3 DNA: TGTGCCAGCAGTTACGCGACTCACACTGAAGCTTTCTTT; CDR3 protein: CASSYATHTEAFF
J gene: TRBJ2-2; D gene: TRBD2; V gene: TRBV28; clone size: .; CDR3 DNA: TGTGCCAGCAGTTTGTGGACTAGCGCGAACACCGGGGAGCTGTTTTTT; CDR3 protein: CASSLWTSANTGELFF
J gene: TRBJ2-7; D gene: TRBD2; V gene: TRBV2; clone size: .; CDR3 DNA: TGTGCCAGCTTGGGGGTAGCGGGGCGATCCTACGAGCAGTACTTC; CDR3 protein: CASLGVAGRSYEQYF
J gene: TRBJ1-5; D gene: .; V gene: TRBV6-1; clone size: .; CDR3 DNA: TGTGCCAGCAGTTCAGGGGTAAATGGCAATCAGCCCCAGCATTTT; CDR3 protein: CASSSGVNGNQPQHF
J gene: TRBJ2-2; D gene: .; V gene: TRBV5-1; clone size: .; CDR3 DNA: TGCGCCAGCAGCTTGGAAAGGGCGAACACCGGGGAGCTGTTTTTT; CDR3 protein: CASSLERANTGELFF
J gene: TRBJ1-3; D gene: .; V gene: TRBV19; clone size: .; CDR3 DNA: TGTGCCACCTCAGGGGTGTATGGAAACACCATATATTTT; CDR3 protein: CATSGVYGNTIYF
J gene: TRBJ1-1; D gene: TRBD1; V gene: TRBV5-5; clone size: once; CDR3 DNA: TGTGCCAGCAGCTTGGCCGTAGGGGGCCGGGCTGAAGCTTTCTTT; CDR3 protein: CASSLAVGGRAEAFF
J gene: TRBJ2-7; D gene: TRBD2; V gene: TRBV4-2; clone size: .; CDR3 DNA: TGTGCCAGCAGGCAGACTAGCGGGAGGTTGGGTAATGTCGAGCAGTACTTC; CDR3 protein: CASRQTSGRLGNVEQYF
J gene: TRBJ1-1; D gene: .; V gene: TRBV30; clone size: .; CDR3 DNA: TGTGCCTGGAGTTCCGTAAAGCCGGAAGCTTTCTTT; CDR3 protein: CAWSSVKPEAFF
J gene: TRBJ2-2; D gene: TRBD2; V gene: TRBV27; clone size: .; CDR3 DNA: TGTGCCAGCAGTTCTCGACTAGCGGGGGGTCCCGGGGAGCTGTTTTTT; CDR3 protein: CASSSRLAGGPGELFF
J gene: TRBJ2-4; D gene: TRBD2; V gene: TRBV7-2; clone size: .; CDR3 DNA: TGTGCCAGCAGCCCCAGGACTAGCGGGAAGCGAAACATTCAGTACTTC; CDR3 protein: CASSPRTSGKRNIQYF
J gene: TRBJ2-1; D gene: TRBD2; V gene: TRBV4-1; clone size: .; CDR3 DNA: TGCGCCAGCAGCCAAGCTCGGGGGGACGATGAGCAGTTCTTC; CDR3 protein: CASSQARGDDEQFF
J gene: TRBJ1-6; D gene: .; V gene: TRBV27; clone size: .; CDR3 DNA: TGTGCCAGCAGTCCGGGGCGTCTTCTTTCACCCCTCCACTTT; CDR3 protein: CASSPGRLLSPLHF
J gene: TRBJ1-6; D gene: TRBD1; V gene: TRBV6-5; clone size: .; CDR3 DNA: TGTGCCAGCACTAGACAGGGAACAAATTCACCCCTCCACTTT; CDR3 protein: CASTRQGTNSPLHF
J gene: TRBJ2-5; D gene: .; V gene: TRBV28; clone size: .; CDR3 DNA: TGTGCCAGCAATTCCGTGACAGTCGGGGAGACCCAGTACTTC; CDR3 protein: CASNSVTVGETQYF
J gene: TRBJ2-3; D gene: .; V gene: TRBV7-8; clone size: .; CDR3 DNA: TGTGCCAGCAGCCTGGGACTCAGCAAGGATACGCAGTATTTT; CDR3 protein: CASSLGLSKDTQYF
J gene: TRBJ2-7; D gene: .; V gene: TRBV27; clone size: .; CDR3 DNA: TGTGCCAGCAGTGCGATGACAGGTCACGGACCCTACGAGCAGTACTTC; CDR3 protein: CASSAMTGHGPYEQYF
J gene: TRBJ2-2; D gene: TRBD1; V gene: TRBV9; clone size: .; CDR3 DNA: TGTGCCAGCAGCGTAGGGACAGGGGCGGGCACCGGGGAGCTGTTTTTT; CDR3 protein: CASSVGTGAGTGELFF
J gene: TRBJ2-7; D gene: TRBD2; V gene: TRBV27; clone size: .; CDR3 DNA: TGTGCCAGCAGGCGTCCCGTGCGGGGGGGCACAACATTAGCCTACGAGCAGTACTTC; CDR3 protein: CASRRPVRGGTTLAYEQYF
J gene: TRBJ1-1; D gene: .; V gene: TRBV2; clone size: .; CDR3 DNA: TGTGCCAGCAGAGCTCAGGGCCGCGAAGCTTTCTTT; CDR3 protein: CASRAQGREAFF
J gene: TRBJ2-2; D gene: .; V gene: TRBV27; clone size: medium-sized; CDR3 DNA: TGTGCCAGCAGTTACGGGGACGCCATGGGCGGGGAGCTGTTTTTT; CDR3 protein: CASSYGDAMGGELFF
J gene: TRBJ2-5; D gene: TRBD2; V gene: TRBV6-5; clone size: .; CDR3 DNA: TGTGCCAGCAGTACCCCGGGACTAGCGGATGAGACCCAGTACTTC; CDR3 protein: CASSTPGLADETQYF
J gene: TRBJ1-5; D gene: .; V gene: TRBV5-6; clone size: once; CDR3 DNA: TGTGCCAGCAGCTTGGGGGCAGGCCTTAGCAATCAGCCCCAGCATTTT; CDR3 protein: CASSLGAGLSNQPQHF
J gene: TRBJ2-2; D gene: .; V gene: TRBV5-1; clone size: .; CDR3 DNA: TGCGCCAGCAGGGAAAAACAGAGTAACACCGGGGAGCTGTTTTTT; CDR3 protein: CASREKQSNTGELFF
J gene: TRBJ2-7; D gene: TRBD1; V gene: TRBV30; clone size: .; CDR3 DNA: TGTGCCTGGACAGGGGGCGCATTGGGCGAGCAGTACTTC; CDR3 protein: CAWTGGALGEQYF
J gene: TRBJ1-6; D gene: .; V gene: TRBV18; clone size: .; CDR3 DNA: TGTGCCAGCTCCCTTCGCAACGCAGGGAATTCACCCCTCCACTTT; CDR3 protein: CASSLRNAGNSPLHF
J gene: TRBJ2-1; D gene: TRBD2; V gene: TRBV5-1; clone size: few; CDR3 DNA: TGCGCCAGCAGCGCGGAGGGACTAGCGGCTATCTTTCCTGAGCAGTTCTTC; CDR3 protein: CASSAEGLAAIFPEQFF
J gene: TRBJ2-4; D gene: .; V gene: TRBV10-3; clone size: .; CDR3 DNA: TGTGCCATCAGTGATCGAGGGTCTCTAGCCAAAAACATTCAGTACTTC; CDR3 protein: CAISDRGSLAKNIQYF